This entry is about one T cell receptor (beta chain). Its antigen is currently unknown. V lost 4 bases to trimming and J lost 8 bases, with 16 bases between them. The CDR3 contains 14 residues. Germline CDR1 is LGHDT and CDR2 is YNNKEL (reference sequence). This table comes from immunoSEQ multiplex PCR, and its TCRdb copy is limited to in-frame clones, with some not included. Of roughly 150,000 clones in the sample, about nine tenths were seen once. These data originate in a study of T cell responses to AZD1222 COVID-19 vaccine. The study's findings and limits: Donors in the cohort were predominantly white British and more often female, and clonal diversity was possibly underestimated. Reports indicate that nearly half of spike-specific TCRs are directed at unmutated variant regions. Seropositive status at baseline applied to only a handful of AZD1222 recipients.

This chain connects TRBV3-1 (or the pseudogene TRBV3-2) to TRBJ2-3, with D tentatively TRBD1 (7 bases). The source was peripheral blood, collected on day 0 of MenACWY control vaccination. This TCR was sampled from an adult in good health. CDR3 sequence reads: CASSPRDREVTQYF. The DNA of the CDR3 is TGTGCCAGCAGCCCCAGAGACAGGGAGGTTACGCAGTATTTT.